This T cell receptor (beta chain) comes out of a study of T cells in Graves' hyperthyroidism and ophthalmopathy (dated by TCRdb to the late 2010s). Background for the entire study: TCR V-J signatures able to tell the groups apart were searched for in a discovery cohort of around 95 patients, of whom 43 had Graves' ophthalmopathy and around 58 had stable Graves' hyperthyroidism. Thyroid tissue and blood T-cell repertoires from six Graves' hyperthyroidism patients were also compared in the study. The approximately 100 discovery patients were divided at random into training and test sets in a 7:3 ratio. According to the paper, TCR Vbeta CDR3 sequencing was carried out on some 130 peripheral blood samples, which came from fewer than 50 ophthalmopathy, fewer than 80 hyperthyroidism and approximately 17 progressor patients. After sampling, hyperthyroidism patients received methimazole starting at 30 mg daily, and ophthalmopathy patients received high-dose intravenous methylprednisolone. Prospective prediction of ophthalmopathy was tested in an independent validation cohort consisting of under 20 hyperthyroidism patients and over 15 patients who later progressed to ophthalmopathy.

Study-level results and caveats: Sample size was not statistically predetermined, and blinding of investigators to group allocation was not performed. In validation, the model predicted progression to ophthalmopathy with over 65% sensitivity and approximately 72% specificity, a median of approximately 6.5 months before onset. Ophthalmopathy was separated from stable hyperthyroidism by a 13 V-J signature model, with around 88% sensitivity and 81% to 82% specificity obtained in cross-validation and 80%/75% obtained in testing. Blood samples also contained most of the expanded thyroid clonotypes (frequency above 0.001), which suggests that blood repertoires may reflect thyroid immune responses.

In this sample, this clonotype turned up a few times. The target of this receptor is not known. No much larger clone exists at a distance of one base, and base qualities are not known. The study excluded patients with uncontrolled infections, other autoimmune diseases, pregnancy or lactation. Clinical symptoms, serum thyroxine and TRAb, thyroid ultrasound, and orbital computed tomography formed the basis for the diagnoses. Total RNA was extracted using Trizol reagent, and RNA quality was assessed on an Agilent 2100 Bioanalyzer. The CDR3 contains 11 residues, cysteine and phenylalanine counted. The read is trimmed to its CDR3 DNA, 33 bases read in frame from base 1. The germline V gene provides CDR1 ENHRY and CDR2 SYGVKD. V is clipped by 3 bases and J by 6 bases, and the sequence between their germline boundaries is 6 bases long. The TCR beta CDR3 regions were amplified from RNA transcripts. A first-round RT-PCR of the TCR CDR3 used the HTBI primer set with the Qiagen OneStep RT-PCR kit. A second multiplex PCR round built the libraries, followed by size selection and purification. Paired-end sequencing of the libraries was performed with 100 bp reads on an Illumina HiSeq2000. The source study handled its data this way. SOAPnuke was used to process the raw data, with reads discarded if the reads contained adapters or uncalled bases, had a mean Phred below 15, or lacked an exact constant-primer or identifier match. COPE v1.2.5 was used to merge the high-quality paired reads, and each unique nucleotide sequence was defined as a clonotype. Clonotypes were aligned to IMGT TRBV, TRBD and TRBJ reference segments using MiTCR v1.1. The analysis was restricted to V-J combinations with a frequency above 0.0001, which together covered over 99% of the repertoires. The TCS score was defined as F50 (clonal expansion) divided by E x V (chaos), with BLOSUM62-based TCRdist calculated between CDR3 peptides within each V-J. Welch's t-statistics and random forest reduced just over 500 V-J features to some 14, which were used in a naive Bayes classifier (R e1071). The similarity between thyroid and blood repertoires was quantified using the Morisita-Horn index. Clones were called with MiXCR by TCRdb after fastp trimmed the public reads at Q25, and only in-frame beta chains were retained. Rows merge per CDR3 protein into single entries with the most common DNA and genes. TCRdb assigned the V and J calls; the authors' analysis was not used. For this sample the table gives 480,000 or so distinct CDR3 sequences, of which about 45% were detected only once. 35% to 50% of the sample comes from the top ten.

The clonotype comes from an adult woman with Graves' disease, either hyperthyroidism or ophthalmopathy (not recorded which). The rearrangement joined TRBV10-3 to TRBJ2-7; no confident D gene assignment can be made. The sample taken for sequencing was peripheral blood or thyroid tissue (not recorded which). The CDR3 here reads CAISELAEQYF. The sequenced DNA is TGTGCCATCAGTGAATTGGCCGAGCAGTACTTC.